Following are 18 T cell receptor beta chains from one sample sequenced in a study of neurological immune-mediated disorders. TCRdb passed the 5' RACE reads through MiXCR, listing each CDR3 protein once. The data show tens of thousands of distinct CDR3 sequences, 14% seen once. The sequenced sample consisted of PBMCs. These receptors originate from a woman in her forties or fifties in good health.

CDR3 sequence reads: CASSLVASGGVNEQFF. The CDR3 coding sequence is TGTGCCAGCAGCTTAGTGGCTAGCGGGGGGGTCAATGAGCAGTTCTTC. J is TRBJ2-1 and V is TRBV11-2, with 12 bases identical to TRBD2. V lost 1 base to trimming and J lost 6 bases; unmatched junction nucleotides: 4. Germline V gene sequence: CDR1 SGHAT, CDR2 FQNNGV. The CDR3 spans 16 residues.

J is TRBJ2-3 and V is TRBV20-1; maybe TRBD2 (7 bases). The ends were cut back, 4 bases at V and 5 bases at J, with 19 bases in the middle. This CDR3 contains 15 residues. The germline V gene encodes CDR1 DFQATT and CDR2 SNEGSKA (reference sequence). CDR3 region: CSATTGRGAVDTQYF. In DNA form, the CDR3 reads TGCAGTGCTACCACGGGTCGGGGGGCTGTAGATACGCAGTATTTT.

At least ten counts were recorded for this clonotype. The V gene is TRBV15, the J gene TRBJ1-4, with a weak D call TRBD1 (6 bases). Germline-derived CDR1 and CDR2 are LNHNV and YYDKDF (reference sequence). The CDR3 runs 16 residues. Trimming left V 3 bases short and J 3 bases short, with 14 bases between. The CDR3 nucleotides are TGTGCCACCAGCAGGTCCGGGGGCCGAGCTAATGAAAAACTGTTTTTT. It yields the protein CATSRSGGRANEKLFF. The full variable domain, in which reference TRBV15 and TRBJ1-4 provide the parts outside the CDR3, is DAMVIQNPRYQVTQFGKPVTLSCSQTLNHNVMYWYQQKSSQAPKLLFHYYDKDFNNEADTPDNFQSRRPNTSFCFLDIRSPGLGDTAMYLCATSRSGGRANEKLFFGSGTQLSVL.

This clonotype was counted many times. This rearrangement joins TRBV29-1 to TRBJ1-2; D is possibly TRBD1 (6 bases). CDR1 is SQVTM, CDR2 ANQGSEA, per germline. The CDR3 runs to 13 residues. V dropped 3 bases and J dropped 2 bases, with 10 bases sitting between them. CDR3 nucleotide sequence: TGCAGCGTTGATCCGGGGGGCAACTATGGCTACACCTTC. Translating it yields CSVDPGGNYGYTF.

This clonotype was seen repeatedly, ten times or more. The rearrangement links TRBV20-1 to TRBJ1-2, with D tentatively TRBD1 (6 bases). Trimming took off 1 base at V and 3 bases at J, with 15 bases between the two ends. The germline gives CDR1 DFQATT, CDR2 SNEGSKA (reference sequence). The CDR3 runs to 15 residues. As DNA, the CDR3 is TGCAGTGCTAGAGCTCTTGGACAGAGACACTATGGCTACACCTTC. This sequence encodes CSARALGQRHYGYTF.

This clonotype was detected many times. The rearrangement uses TRBV7-2 and TRBJ1-1; D is undetermined. Germline loops: CDR1 SGHTA, CDR2 FQGNSA. V was clipped by 2 bases and J by 6 bases, with 10 bases between them. The CDR3 totals 13 residues. The CDR3 DNA reads as TGTGCCAGCAGCTTACAAAACACTGCTGAAGCTTTCTTT. Its protein is CASSLQNTAEAFF.

Ten or more counts support this clonotype. The V call is TRBV5-6, the J call TRBJ2-3; D may be TRBD2 (5 bases). The CDR3 covers 15 residues. CDR1 and CDR2 from the germline V gene are SGHDT and YYEEEE. V gave up 2 bases and J gave up 2 bases, with 12 bases separating them. In DNA, the CDR3 is TGTGCCAGCAGCTTCGGCAGGCGGGCCACAGATACGCAGTATTTT. It specifies CASSFGRRATDTQYF.

Details on this clonotype: Relative to the germline gene, one junction end is altered; a read error may explain this. The chain combines TRBV20-1 with TRBJ2-5; D assignment may be TRBD1 or TRBD2 (5 bases each). Germline-derived CDR1 and CDR2 are DFQATT and SNEGSKA (reference sequence). The CDR3 totals 14 residues. CDR3 region: CSARVGARQDTQYF. For the CDR3, the DNA is TGCAGTGCTAGGGTCGGGGCACGCCAAGATACCCAGTACTTC.

At least ten counts were recorded for this clonotype. The chain combines TRBV5-1 with TRBJ2-5, with no clear D. Germline CDR1 reads SGHRS; CDR2 reads YFSETQ. This CDR3 region has 14 residues. Trimming removed 1 base at V and 5 bases at J, with 12 bases between. The CDR3: CASSLFHSGETQYF. The DNA of the CDR3 is TGCGCCAGCAGCTTGTTCCATTCCGGGGAGACCCAGTACTTC.

This clonotype was observed at least ten times. The chain has TRBV6-5 and TRBJ1-5; D is possibly TRBD1 (6 bases). Trimming pared 3 bases from V and 5 bases from J, leaving 11 bases between. Germline V CDR1 and CDR2: MNHEY, SVGAGI. The CDR3 extends over 14 amino acids. Written as DNA, the CDR3 is TGTGCCAGCAGTTATTCTTCAGGGGATCAGCCCCAGCATTTT. This codes for CASSYSSGDQPQHF.

In its sample, this clonotype was seen many times. The rearrangement joins TRBV28 to TRBJ1-5; the D gene is possibly TRBD1 (5 bases). The CDR3 is made up of 13 amino acids. Germline V gene data show CDR1 as MDHEN and CDR2 as SYDVKM. Trimming stripped 7 bases from V and 1 base from J, with 8 bases between. As DNA, the CDR3 is TGTGCCAGCACAGGGACGAGCAATCAGCCCCAGCATTTT. It translates to CASTGTSNQPQHF.

This clonotype was picked up many times. V gene TRBV5-1 combines with J gene TRBJ2-1; a possible D gene is TRBD2 (6 bases). In germline, CDR1 is SGHRS, CDR2 YFSETQ. V lost 5 bases to trimming and J lost 5 bases, with 17 bases between them. There are 15 residues in the CDR3. CDR3 residues: CASRPSLRGDNEQFF. The DNA for the CDR3 is TGCGCCAGCAGGCCCTCTCTGCGGGGAGACAATGAGCAGTTCTTC.

This clonotype was counted at least ten times. The J gene is TRBJ2-7, the V gene TRBV7-2; maybe TRBD2 (5 bases). Germline values: CDR1 SGHTA, CDR2 FQGNSA. V dropped 0 bases and J dropped 2 bases, with 11 bases sitting between them. The CDR3 has 15 amino acids. The CDR3 reads CASSLASGGAYEQYF. In nucleotides, the CDR3 is TGTGCCAGCAGCTTAGCTTCAGGAGGAGCCTACGAGCAGTACTTC.

This clonotype was seen many times. V and J are TRBV5-1 and TRBJ2-4; 7 nucleotides align to TRBD2. J was trimmed by 9 bases and V by 0 bases; bases with no gene match: 9. Germline V CDR1 and CDR2: SGHRS, YFSETQ. The CDR3 length is 15 residues. The CDR3 loop reads CASSLEAGVGGIQYF. The CDR3 DNA reads TGCGCCAGCAGCTTGGAGGCGGGAGTGGGTGGCATTCAGTACTTC. Using reference TRBV5-1 and TRBJ2-4 for the parts outside the CDR3, the full variable domain is KAGVTQTPRYLIKTRGQQVTLSCSPISGHRSVSWYQQTPGQGLQFLFEYFSETQRNKGNFPGRFSGRQFSNSRSEMNVSTLELGDSALYLCASSLEAGVGGIQYFGAGTRLSVL.

This clonotype was seen repeatedly, ten times or more. V is TRBV5-1 and J is TRBJ2-5, with 8 bases identical to TRBD1. This CDR3 has 14 residues. Losses at the gene ends were 2 bases for V and 5 bases for J; bases not matched to a gene: 5. Looked up from germline, CDR1 is SGHRS and CDR2 is YFSETQ. CDR3 in DNA: TGCGCCAGCAGCTTAAACGGACAGGGCGAGACCCAGTACTTC. Its translation: CASSLNGQGETQYF.

This clonotype was found many times. The V call is TRBV5-6, the J call TRBJ2-5; D possibly corresponds to TRBD2 (5 bases). The length of the CDR3 is 15 residues. Germline-derived CDR1 and CDR2 are SGHDT and YYEEEE. V was cut by 2 bases and J by 5 bases, with 16 bases left in between. CDR3 sequence: CASSFGSRAEETQYF. The CDR3 bases are TGTGCCAGCAGCTTCGGCTCGAGGGCGGAGGAGACCCAGTACTTC.

This clonotype was observed at least ten times. The rearrangement uses TRBV28 and TRBJ2-7; TRBD2 matches at 16 bases. Unmatched junction bases numbered 4, after V lost 2 bases and J lost 6 bases. Germline V CDR1 and CDR2: MDHEN, SYDVKM. This CDR3 spans 16 amino acids. The CDR3 sequence: CASSLPGTSGRAEQYF. The CDR3 nucleotides read TGTGCCAGCAGTTTACCGGGGACTAGCGGGAGGGCCGAGCAGTACTTC.

This clonotype was picked up many times. The chain couples TRBV28 to TRBJ2-2, with 16 bases lining up with TRBD2. The CDR3 runs 17 residues. V lost 5 bases to trimming and J lost 5 bases; unmatched junction nucleotides: 5. Per the germline V gene, CDR1 is MDHEN and CDR2 is SYDVKM. The CDR3 DNA sequence: TGTGCCAGCAGTCCGGGACTAGCGGGAGGGCAAACCGGGGAGCTGTTTTTT. Translated, it gives CASSPGLAGGQTGELFF.